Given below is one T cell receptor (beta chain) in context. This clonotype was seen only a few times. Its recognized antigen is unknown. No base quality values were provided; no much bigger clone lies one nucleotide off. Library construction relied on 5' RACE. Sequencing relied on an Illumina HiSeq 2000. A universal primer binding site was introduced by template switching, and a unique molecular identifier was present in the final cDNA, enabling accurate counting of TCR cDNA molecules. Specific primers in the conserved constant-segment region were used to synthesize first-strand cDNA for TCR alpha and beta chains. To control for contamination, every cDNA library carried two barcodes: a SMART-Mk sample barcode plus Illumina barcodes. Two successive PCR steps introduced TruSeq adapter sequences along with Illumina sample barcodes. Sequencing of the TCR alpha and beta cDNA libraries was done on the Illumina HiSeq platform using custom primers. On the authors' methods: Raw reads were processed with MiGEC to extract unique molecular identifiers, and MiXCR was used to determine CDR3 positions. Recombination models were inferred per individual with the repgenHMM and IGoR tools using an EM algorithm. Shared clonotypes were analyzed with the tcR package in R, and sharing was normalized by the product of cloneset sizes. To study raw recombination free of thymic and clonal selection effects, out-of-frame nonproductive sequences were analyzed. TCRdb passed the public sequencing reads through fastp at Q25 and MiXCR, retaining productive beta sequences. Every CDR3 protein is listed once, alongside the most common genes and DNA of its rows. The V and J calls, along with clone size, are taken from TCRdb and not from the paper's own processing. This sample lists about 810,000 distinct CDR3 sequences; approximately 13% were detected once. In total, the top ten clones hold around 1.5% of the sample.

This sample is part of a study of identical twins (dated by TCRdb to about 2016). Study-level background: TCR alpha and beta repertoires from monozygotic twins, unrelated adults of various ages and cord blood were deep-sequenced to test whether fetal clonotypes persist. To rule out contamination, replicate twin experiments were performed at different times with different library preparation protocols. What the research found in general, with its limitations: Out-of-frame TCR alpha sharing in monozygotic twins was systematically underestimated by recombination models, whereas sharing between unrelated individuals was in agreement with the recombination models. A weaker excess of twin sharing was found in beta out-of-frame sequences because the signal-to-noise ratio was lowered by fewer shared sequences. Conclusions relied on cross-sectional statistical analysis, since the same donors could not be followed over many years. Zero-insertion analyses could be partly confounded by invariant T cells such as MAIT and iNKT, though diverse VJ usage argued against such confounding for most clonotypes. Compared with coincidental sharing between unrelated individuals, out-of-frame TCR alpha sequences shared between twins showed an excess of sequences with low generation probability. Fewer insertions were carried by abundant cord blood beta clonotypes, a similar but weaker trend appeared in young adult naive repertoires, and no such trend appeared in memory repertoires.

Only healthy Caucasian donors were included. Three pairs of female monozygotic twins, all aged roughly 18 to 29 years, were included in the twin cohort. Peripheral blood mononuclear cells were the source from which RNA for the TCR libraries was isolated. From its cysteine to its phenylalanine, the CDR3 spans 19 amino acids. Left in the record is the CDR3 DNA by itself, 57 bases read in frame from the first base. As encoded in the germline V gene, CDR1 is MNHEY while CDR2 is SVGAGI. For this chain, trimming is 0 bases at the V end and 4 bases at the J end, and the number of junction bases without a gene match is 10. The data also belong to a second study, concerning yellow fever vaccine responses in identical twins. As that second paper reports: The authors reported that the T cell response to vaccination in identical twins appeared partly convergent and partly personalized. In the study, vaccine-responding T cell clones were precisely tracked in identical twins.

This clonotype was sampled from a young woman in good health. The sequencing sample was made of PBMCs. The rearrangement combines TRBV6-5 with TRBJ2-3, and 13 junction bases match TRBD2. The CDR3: CASSYSVFGLAGESDTQYF. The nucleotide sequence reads TGTGCCAGCAGTTACTCGGTCTTCGGACTAGCGGGAGAATCAGATACGCAGTATTTT.